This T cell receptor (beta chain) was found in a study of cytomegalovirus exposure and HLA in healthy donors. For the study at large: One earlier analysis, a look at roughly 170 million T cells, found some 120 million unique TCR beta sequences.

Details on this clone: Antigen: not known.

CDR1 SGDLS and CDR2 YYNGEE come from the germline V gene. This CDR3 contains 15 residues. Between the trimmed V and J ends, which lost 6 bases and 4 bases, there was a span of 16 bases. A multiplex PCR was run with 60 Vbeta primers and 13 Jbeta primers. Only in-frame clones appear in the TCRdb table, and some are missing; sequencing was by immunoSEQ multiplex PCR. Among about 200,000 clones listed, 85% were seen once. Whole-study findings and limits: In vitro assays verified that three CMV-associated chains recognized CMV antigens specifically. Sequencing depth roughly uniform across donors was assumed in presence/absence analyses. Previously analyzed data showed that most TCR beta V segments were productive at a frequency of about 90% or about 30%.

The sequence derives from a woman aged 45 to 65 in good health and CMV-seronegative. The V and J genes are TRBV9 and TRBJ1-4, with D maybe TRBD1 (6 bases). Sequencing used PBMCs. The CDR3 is CASTLGPDSNEKLFF. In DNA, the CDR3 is TGTGCCAGCACGTTAGGGCCGGACAGTAATGAAAAACTGTTTTTT.